This entry lists 16 T cell receptor beta chains sequenced from one sample in a study of blood T cell repertoires in COVID-19. Some clones are missing from TCRdb's copy, which holds only in-frame ones; the method was immunoSEQ multiplex PCR. Of approximately 150,000 clones listed, 85% to 90% are singletons. Sequencing input: peripheral blood. The receptors shown here come from a woman older than 75 with COVID-19, enrolled during active disease.

The chain is built from TRBV18 and TRBJ2-3; 7 bases are shared with TRBD1. J gave up 1 base and V 6 bases, and 7 bases lay outside the gene matches. CDR3 length equals 15 residues. Germline CDR1 is KGHSH and CDR2 is LQKENI. The CDR3 DNA reads TGTGCCAGCTCGTCACAGGGGTTGGGCACAGATACGCAGTATTTT. This encodes CASSSQGLGTDTQYF.

The chain joins TRBV2 to TRBJ1-2; D perhaps matches TRBD1 (6 bases). The V end was cut by 7 bases, the J end by 0 bases, with 12 bases between. There are 14 residues in the CDR3. Germline CDR1 is SNHLY and CDR2 is FYNNEI. CDR3 nucleotides: TGTGCCAGCAACACAGGGTTAGCTAACTATGGCTACACCTTC. Translating gives CASNTGLANYGYTF. Supplemented by reference TRBV2 and TRBJ1-2, the full variable domain reads EPEVTQTPSHQVTQMGQEVILRCVPISNHLYFYWYRQILGQKVEFLVSFYNNEISEKSEIFDDQFSVERPDGSNFTLKIRSTKLEDSAMYFCASNTGLANYGYTFGSGTRLTVV.

This chain connects TRBV11-3 to TRBJ2-7; D not resolved. V gave up 1 base and J gave up 6 bases, with 10 bases separating them. Germline V gene sequence: CDR1 SGHNT, CDR2 YENEEA. The CDR3 extends over 13 amino acids. The CDR3 sequence: CASSLGAYSEQYF. Here the CDR3 DNA reads TGTGCCAGCAGCTTAGGGGCGTATTCCGAGCAGTACTTC.

This clone appeared a few times. This rearrangement joins TRBV10-3 to TRBJ2-2; TRBD2 matches at 10 bases. With 6 bases clipped from V and 4 bases from J, the junction kept 2 bases outside the gene matches. CDR3 length: 14 amino acids. Germline V gives CDR1 ENHRY, CDR2 SYGVKD. The CDR3 here is CAIRLAGATGELFF. The CDR3 nucleotides read TGTGCCATCAGGCTAGCGGGAGCCACCGGGGAGCTGTTTTTT.

In DNA, the CDR3 is TGTGCCAGCAGCTCGGGGACAGGGCTAGGGAACACTGAAGCTTTCTTT. Protein: CASSSGTGLGNTEAFF. The rearrangement joins TRBV7-9 to TRBJ1-1; 9 bases match TRBD1. V was pared by 4 bases and J by 1 base, with 7 bases of the junction left unmatched. Germline CDR1 is SEHNR and CDR2 is FQNEAQ (reference sequence). This CDR3 has 16 amino acids. Drawing the rest from reference TRBV7-9 and TRBJ1-1, the complete variable domain is DTGVSQNPRHKITKRGQNVTFRCDPISEHNRLYWYRQTLGQGPEFLTYFQNEAQLEKSRLLSDRFSAERPKGSFSTLEIQRTEQGDSAMYLCASSSGTGLGNTEAFFGQGTRLTVV.

The chain carries TRBV11-2 and TRBJ1-4, with 7 positions matching TRBD1. CDR1 is SGHAT, CDR2 FQNNGV, per germline. This CDR3 comprises 15 residues. The V gene end was trimmed by 1 base and the J gene end by 4 bases; junction bases not matched to a gene: 3. This CDR3 is CASSLVQGGNEKLFF. CDR3 nucleotides: TGTGCCAGCAGCTTAGTTCAGGGGGGTAATGAAAAACTGTTTTTT.

The chain joins TRBV19 to TRBJ1-5; D perhaps matches TRBD1 (5 bases). V shed 4 bases and J shed 2 bases, with 12 bases lying between them. The CDR3 totals 15 residues. Germline-derived CDR1 and CDR2 are LNHDA and SQIVND (reference sequence). The CDR3 sequence: CASSSGTAGNQPQHF. The CDR3 bases are TGTGCCAGTAGTAGCGGGACGGCCGGCAATCAGCCCCAGCATTTT.

This rearrangement joins TRBV4-3 to TRBJ1-5, with 9 bases matching TRBD1. Germline values: CDR1 LGHNA, CDR2 YSLEER. J lost 6 bases, V lost 0 bases, and 18 bases had no gene match. The CDR3 contains 20 residues. CDR3: CASSQETHPAGTGIPQPQHF. The DNA of the CDR3 is TGCGCCAGCAGCCAAGAGACCCACCCAGCCGGGACAGGGATTCCTCAGCCCCAGCATTTT.

The chain links TRBV5-1 to TRBJ2-4; the match to TRBD2 covers 9 bases. J lost 4 bases, V lost 4 bases, and 6 bases had no gene match. CDR3 length: 15 residues. Germline CDR1 reads SGHRS; CDR2 reads YFSETQ. CDR3 coding DNA: TGCGCCAGCAGCCCAGTGACTAGCGGTAAAAACATTCAGTACTTC. This translates into CASSPVTSGKNIQYF.

The genes are TRBV4-1 and TRBJ2-7, with 8 bases aligning to TRBD1. Germline values: CDR1 MGHRA, CDR2 YSYEKL. Germline trimming cut 2 bases from V and 3 bases from J; bases unmatched to any gene: 6. The CDR3 length is 15 residues. The CDR3 bases are TGCGCCAGCAGCCAAACCACAGGACAGGGCTACGAGCAGTACTTC. Translated, it gives CASSQTTGQGYEQYF.

This sequence joins TRBV5-5 and TRBJ2-7; the match to TRBD2 covers 13 bases. The CDR3 runs 17 residues. Per the germline V gene, CDR1 is SGHKS and CDR2 is YYEKEE (reference sequence). Germline trimming cut 0 bases from V and 0 bases from J; bases unmatched to any gene: 3. CDR3 sequence reads: CASSLVLAGGSSYEQYF. The CDR3 bases are TGTGCCAGCAGCTTGGTACTAGCGGGAGGGAGCTCCTACGAGCAGTACTTC.

The chain employs TRBV19 and TRBJ1-5, with TRBD1 matching over 8 bases. V lost 7 bases to trimming and J lost 7 bases; unmatched junction nucleotides: 12. The germline gives CDR1 LNHDA, CDR2 SQIVND (reference sequence). The CDR3 loop spans 15 amino acids. The DNA of the CDR3 is TGTGCCAGTACCCTCAACAGGGGGACCGGACAGCCCCAGCATTTT. It yields the protein CASTLNRGTGQPQHF.

The chain joins TRBV19 to TRBJ2-1, with TRBD2 identical over 12 bases. V lost 1 base, J lost 3 bases, and 4 bases stayed unmatched. Per the germline V gene, CDR1 is LNHDA and CDR2 is SQIVND (reference sequence). The CDR3 length is 17 residues. The CDR3 DNA follows: TGTGCCAGTAGTATAGGGGGACTAGCGGGCCTCTACAATGAGCAGTTCTTC. This codes for CASSIGGLAGLYNEQFF.

This clone appeared once. The chain joins TRBV2 to TRBJ1-1; D not resolved. The V gene's germline CDR1 is SNHLY and CDR2 FYNNEI. The CDR3 is 13 amino acids. Trimming pared 6 bases from V and 0 bases from J, leaving 8 bases between. The CDR3 DNA sequence: TGTGCCAGCAGGACGGAGATGAACACTGAAGCTTTCTTT. Protein: CASRTEMNTEAFF.

The chain recombines TRBV5-1 with TRBJ2-2; the D is unclear. The CDR3 has 13 amino acids. V was pared by 0 bases and J by 4 bases, with 4 bases between. Germline V CDR1 and CDR2: SGHRS, YFSETQ. The CDR3 loop reads CASSLDSTGELFF. The CDR3 DNA is TGCGCCAGCAGCTTGGACAGCACCGGGGAGCTGTTTTTT.

This chain connects TRBV6-5 to TRBJ2-7; 10 bases agree with TRBD1. Germline V gene lookup returns CDR1 MNHEY and CDR2 SVGAGI. After removal of 6 bases from V and 6 bases from J, the junction contained 11 bases not matched to a gene. The CDR3 runs 15 residues. The CDR3 DNA reads as TGTGCCAGCAGGCGCCGGACAGGGGGACCCTTCGAGCAGTACTTC. Protein sequence: CASRRRTGGPFEQYF.